What follows is one T cell receptor (beta chain) and its context. What this receptor recognizes is not known. No base qualities exist here, and no much larger clone lies one base off it. V loses 4 bases, J loses 8 bases, and the germline ends lie 13 bases apart. Inclusive of the bounding cysteine and phenylalanine, the CDR3 is 14 residues long. The only DNA kept is the CDR3, 42 bases in frame from the first base. Based on the germline V gene, the CDR1 and CDR2 sequences are SGHRS and YFSETQ. The source of the sample is a study of T cell responses to AZD1222 COVID-19 vaccine (dated by TCRdb to the early 2020s). As for the study more broadly: AZD1222 recipients given second doses at about 4 weeks or at about 12 weeks were pooled, since spike-specific TCR depth and breadth were not found to differ between the two schedules. A total of over 230 trial participants underwent TCR sequencing, of whom 207 had received two doses of AZD1222 and around 25 had received two doses of the MenACWY control vaccine. Enrollment into the trials was organized by age into subgroups of 18-55, 56-69 and 70-plus years, and those subgroups contained about 160, 30 and 59 TCR-sequenced participants, respectively.

The CDR3 regions of human TCRbeta chains were analyzed by immunosequencing. The authors' pipeline ran thus. Repertoire TCRs were matched against a reference library of SARS-CoV-2-specific TCRs generated with the MIRA antigen-specificity platform. Breadth was defined as the fraction of unique TCRs that were SARS-CoV-2-associated, and depth was defined as the fraction of total T cells that were SARS-CoV-2-associated. Using the MIRA data, each spike-specific TCR was assigned both to the spike region to which the TCR was reactive and to a CD4 or CD8 class. Log10-transformed breadth and depth values were compared by one-way ANOVA with Sidak's multiple comparisons tests. In TCRdb, the immuneACCESS table is reduced to in-frame sequences with V and J assigned. These tables do not hold every clone; where another copy was compared, an unresolved V gene accounts for under half, and the others remain unexplained. V and J calls and clone size are those listed in that table; D and trimming were worked out from the DNA. A total of 150,000 to 200,000 clones appear in this sample, around 93% of them only once. Clones ranked in the top ten supply about 9.2% of the sample.

Reading the label with the study, this specimen's time point is: baseline before first vaccination. Vaccinee samples came from UK trials COV001 and COV002, including a single-blind randomized controlled phase 2/3 trial of AZD1222 (ChAdOx1 nCoV-19) in healthy adults. For TCRbeta chain sequencing, PBMC samples from trial participants were taken at day 0 and at day 28 after the second dose. Study-wide findings and limitations: After two AZD1222 doses, both the breadth and the depth of spike-specific TCRs were significantly higher than at day 0 and than in MenACWY recipients. Only five or six AZD1222 recipients were SARS-CoV-2 seropositive at baseline, limiting conclusions about previously exposed vaccinees. The vaccine-associated CD4 TCRs covered the entire spike protein, and the dominant responses fell in regions 160-218 and 743-854. Reportedly, close to half of the unique spike-specific TCRs recognized epitopes lying outside the regions that are mutated in the B.1.351 and B.1.1.7 variants. Because no day 14 peak-response samples were available, repertoires were characterized only after the peak T cell response. Participants were mostly white British and included more females than males, and it was suggested by the authors that clonal diversity may have been underestimated. The 56-69-year group was small, and its depth increase did not reach significance, likely because of low power.

This sequence uses TRBV5-1 and TRBJ1-6, with the D gene not clear enough to name. This receptor was identified in an adult in good health. The sequenced sample was peripheral blood, obtained on day 0 of AZD1222 vaccination. The CDR3 protein: CASSPTGRHSPLHF. The nucleotides are TGCGCCAGCAGCCCTACCGGGAGACATTCACCCCTCCACTTT.